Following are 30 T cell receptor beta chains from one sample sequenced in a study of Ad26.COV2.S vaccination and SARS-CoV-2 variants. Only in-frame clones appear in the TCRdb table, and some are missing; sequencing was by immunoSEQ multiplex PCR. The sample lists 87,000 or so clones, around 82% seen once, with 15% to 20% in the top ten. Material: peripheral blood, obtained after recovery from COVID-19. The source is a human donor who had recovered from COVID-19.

The CDR3 protein is CATPYPEQQETQYF. CDR3 nucleotides: TGTGCCACCCCGTACCCCGAACAGCAAGAGACCCAGTACTTC. The gene calls are TRBV19 and TRBJ2-5; D remains ambiguous. The CDR3 length is 14 residues. Germline lookup yields CDR1 LNHDA and CDR2 SQIVND (reference sequence). Trimming removed 10 bases from V and 2 bases from J, with 17 bases in between.

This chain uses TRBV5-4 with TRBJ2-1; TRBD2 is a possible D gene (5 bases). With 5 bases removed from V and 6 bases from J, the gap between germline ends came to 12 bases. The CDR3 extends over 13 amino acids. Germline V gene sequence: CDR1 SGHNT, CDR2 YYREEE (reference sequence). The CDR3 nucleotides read TGTGCCAGCAGAAGGGTAGCGAGCAATGAGCAGTTCTTC. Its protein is CASRRVASNEQFF.

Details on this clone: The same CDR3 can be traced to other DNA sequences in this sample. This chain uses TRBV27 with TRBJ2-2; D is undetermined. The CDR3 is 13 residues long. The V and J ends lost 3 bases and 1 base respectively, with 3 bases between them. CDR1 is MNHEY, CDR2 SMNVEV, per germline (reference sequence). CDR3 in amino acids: CASSLMNTGELFF. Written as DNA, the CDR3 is TGTGCCAGCAGTTTGATGAACACCGGGGAGCTGTTTTTT.

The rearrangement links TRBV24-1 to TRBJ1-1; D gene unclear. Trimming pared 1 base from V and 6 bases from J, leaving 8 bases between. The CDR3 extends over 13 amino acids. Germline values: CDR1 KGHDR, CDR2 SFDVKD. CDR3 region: CATSDLAGSEAFF. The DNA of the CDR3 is TGTGCCACCAGTGATTTAGCAGGTTCTGAAGCTTTCTTT.

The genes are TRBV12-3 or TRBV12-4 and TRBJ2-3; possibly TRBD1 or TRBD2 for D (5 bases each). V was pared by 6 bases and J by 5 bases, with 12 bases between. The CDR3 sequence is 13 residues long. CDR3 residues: CASSGVQGDTQYF. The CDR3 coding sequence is TGTGCCAGCAGCGGGGTCCAGGGAGATACGCAGTATTTT.

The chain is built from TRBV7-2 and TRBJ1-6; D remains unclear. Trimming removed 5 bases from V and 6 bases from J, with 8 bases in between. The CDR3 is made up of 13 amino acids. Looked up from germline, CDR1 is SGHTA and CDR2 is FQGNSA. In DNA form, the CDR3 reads TGTGCCAGCAGCACGACGGTTAATTCACCCCTCCACTTT. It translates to CASSTTVNSPLHF.

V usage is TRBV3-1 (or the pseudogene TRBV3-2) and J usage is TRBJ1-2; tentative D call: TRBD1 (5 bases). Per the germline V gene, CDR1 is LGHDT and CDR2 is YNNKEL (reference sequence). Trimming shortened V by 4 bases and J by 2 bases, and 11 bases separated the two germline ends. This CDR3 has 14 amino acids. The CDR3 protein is CASSPGTANYGYTF. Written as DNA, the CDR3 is TGTGCCAGCAGCCCTGGGACGGCCAACTATGGCTACACCTTC.

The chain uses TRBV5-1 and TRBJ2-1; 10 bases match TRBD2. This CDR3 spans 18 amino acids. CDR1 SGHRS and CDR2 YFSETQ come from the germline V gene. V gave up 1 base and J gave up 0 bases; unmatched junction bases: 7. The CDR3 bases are TGCGCCAGCAGCTTGACGACTAGCGGGCCCAGCTCCTACAATGAGCAGTTCTTC. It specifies CASSLTTSGPSSYNEQFF.

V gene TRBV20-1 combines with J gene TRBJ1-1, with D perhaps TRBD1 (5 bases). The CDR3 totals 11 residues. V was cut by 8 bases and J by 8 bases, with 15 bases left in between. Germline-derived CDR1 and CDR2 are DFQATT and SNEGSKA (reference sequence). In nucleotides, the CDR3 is TGCAGTCCGAGCGACCGACAGGAAGCTTTCTTT. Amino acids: CSPSDRQEAFF.

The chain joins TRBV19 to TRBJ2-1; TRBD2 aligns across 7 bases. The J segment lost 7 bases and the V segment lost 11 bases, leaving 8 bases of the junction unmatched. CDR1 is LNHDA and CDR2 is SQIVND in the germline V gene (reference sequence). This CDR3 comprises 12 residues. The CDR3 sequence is CACRSAGNEQFF. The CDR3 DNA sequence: TGTGCCTGTCGATCAGCGGGGAATGAGCAGTTCTTC.

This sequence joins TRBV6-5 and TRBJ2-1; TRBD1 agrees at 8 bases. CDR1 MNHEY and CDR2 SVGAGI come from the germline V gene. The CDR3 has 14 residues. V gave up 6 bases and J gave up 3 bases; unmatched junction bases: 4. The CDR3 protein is CASRPGQVYNEQFF. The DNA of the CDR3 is TGTGCCAGCAGACCGGGACAGGTCTACAATGAGCAGTTCTTC.

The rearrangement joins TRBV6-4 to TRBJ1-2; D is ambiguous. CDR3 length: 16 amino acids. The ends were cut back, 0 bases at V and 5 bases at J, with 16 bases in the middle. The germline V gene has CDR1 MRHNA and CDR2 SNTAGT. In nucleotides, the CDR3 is TGTGCCAGCAGTGACTCGAGTGCGGGGAGTCGGTATGGCTACACCTTC. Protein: CASSDSSAGSRYGYTF.

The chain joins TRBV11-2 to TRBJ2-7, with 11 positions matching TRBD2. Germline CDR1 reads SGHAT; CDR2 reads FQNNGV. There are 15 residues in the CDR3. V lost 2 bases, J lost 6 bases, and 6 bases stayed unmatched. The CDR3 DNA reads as TGTGCCAGCAGCTTATCTTCCCTAGCGGGAGGCGAGCAGTACTTC. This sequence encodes CASSLSSLAGGEQYF. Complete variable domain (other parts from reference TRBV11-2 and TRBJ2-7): EAGVAQSPRYKIIEKRQSVAFWCNPISGHATLYWYQQILGQGPKLLIQFQNNGVVDDSQLPKDRFSAERLKGVDSTLKIQPAKLEDSAVYLCASSLSSLAGGEQYFGPGTRLTVT.

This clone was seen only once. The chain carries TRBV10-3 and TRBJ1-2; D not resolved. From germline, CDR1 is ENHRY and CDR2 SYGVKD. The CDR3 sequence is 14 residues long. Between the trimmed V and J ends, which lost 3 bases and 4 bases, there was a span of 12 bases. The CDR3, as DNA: TGTGCCATCAGTGAAAACGACCTAACCTATGGCTACACCTTC. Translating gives CAISENDLTYGYTF.

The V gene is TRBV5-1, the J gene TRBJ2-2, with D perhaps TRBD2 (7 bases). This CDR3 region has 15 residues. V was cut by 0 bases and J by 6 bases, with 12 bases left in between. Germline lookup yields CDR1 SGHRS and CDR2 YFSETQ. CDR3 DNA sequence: TGCGCCAGCAGCTTGGAAGTCGGGGGGCCCGGGGAGCTGTTTTTT. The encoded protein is CASSLEVGGPGELFF.

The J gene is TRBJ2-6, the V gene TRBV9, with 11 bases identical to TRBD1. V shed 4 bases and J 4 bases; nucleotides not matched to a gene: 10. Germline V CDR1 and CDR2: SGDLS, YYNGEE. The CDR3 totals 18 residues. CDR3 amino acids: CASSTGQGAVSGANVLTF. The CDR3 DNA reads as TGTGCCAGCAGCACCGGACAGGGGGCTGTTTCAGGGGCCAACGTCCTGACTTTC.

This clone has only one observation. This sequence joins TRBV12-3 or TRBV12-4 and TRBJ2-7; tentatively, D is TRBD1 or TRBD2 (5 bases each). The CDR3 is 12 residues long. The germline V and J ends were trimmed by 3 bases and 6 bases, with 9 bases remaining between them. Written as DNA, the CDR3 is TGTGCCAGCAGTTTCGGGACCGTCGAGCAGTACTTC. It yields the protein CASSFGTVEQYF.

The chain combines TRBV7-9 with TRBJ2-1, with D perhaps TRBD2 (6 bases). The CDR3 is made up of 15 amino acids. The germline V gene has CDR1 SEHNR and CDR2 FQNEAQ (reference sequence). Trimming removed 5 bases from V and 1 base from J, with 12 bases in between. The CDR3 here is CASSVSGLSYNEQFF. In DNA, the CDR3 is TGTGCCAGCAGCGTAAGCGGGTTATCCTACAATGAGCAGTTCTTC.

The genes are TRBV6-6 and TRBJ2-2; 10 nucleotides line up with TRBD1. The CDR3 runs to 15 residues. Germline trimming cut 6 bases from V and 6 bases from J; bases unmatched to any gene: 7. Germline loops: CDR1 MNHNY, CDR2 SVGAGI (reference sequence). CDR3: CASRAGTGAPGELFF. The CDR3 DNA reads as TGTGCCAGCAGGGCCGGGACAGGGGCGCCCGGGGAGCTGTTTTTT.

This chain's CDR3 is CASSLGLGSGNTIYF. The CDR3 DNA sequence: TGTGCCAGCAGCTTAGGTCTCGGCTCTGGAAACACCATATATTTT. The chain combines TRBV7-2 with TRBJ1-3; no reliable D call. V shed 1 base and J shed 0 bases, with 7 bases lying between them. This CDR3 spans 15 amino acids. Looked up from germline, CDR1 is SGHTA and CDR2 is FQGNSA. The variable domain in full, completed from reference TRBV7-2 and TRBJ1-3, reads GAGVSQSPSNKVTEKGKDVELRCDPISGHTALYWYRQSLGQGLEFLIYFQGNSAPDKSGLPSDRFSAERTGGSVSTLTIQRTQQEDSAVYLCASSLGLGSGNTIYFGEGSWLTVV.

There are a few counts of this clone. CDR3 loop: CASSKGQNQPQHF. The CDR3 nucleotides read TGTGCCAGCAGCAAGGGCCAAAATCAGCCCCAGCATTTT. The chain uses TRBV2 and TRBJ1-5; no clear D gene. Germline V gives CDR1 SNHLY, CDR2 FYNNEI. V lost 6 bases and J 4 bases, leaving 10 bases between the germline ends. The CDR3 runs to 13 residues.

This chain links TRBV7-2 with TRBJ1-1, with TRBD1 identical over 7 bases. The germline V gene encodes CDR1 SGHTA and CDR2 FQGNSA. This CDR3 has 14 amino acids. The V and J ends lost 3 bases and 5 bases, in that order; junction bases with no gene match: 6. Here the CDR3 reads CASSFTGAGTEAFF. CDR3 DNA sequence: TGTGCCAGCAGCTTTACAGGGGCCGGGACTGAAGCTTTCTTT. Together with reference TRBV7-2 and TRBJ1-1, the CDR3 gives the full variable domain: GAGVSQSPSNKVTEKGKDVELRCDPISGHTALYWYRQSLGQGLEFLIYFQGNSAPDKSGLPSDRFSAERTGGSVSTLTIQRTQQEDSAVYLCASSFTGAGTEAFFGQGTRLTVV.

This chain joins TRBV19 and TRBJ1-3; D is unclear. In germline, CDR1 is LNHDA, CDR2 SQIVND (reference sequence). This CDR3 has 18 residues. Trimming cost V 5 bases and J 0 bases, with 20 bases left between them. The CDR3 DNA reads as TGTGCCAGTAGTCCAAAGATACGCCCTTTGAACTCTGGAAACACCATATATTTT. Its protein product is CASSPKIRPLNSGNTIYF. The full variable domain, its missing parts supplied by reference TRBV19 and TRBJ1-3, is DGGITQSPKYLFRKEGQNVTLSCEQNLNHDAMYWYRQDPGQGLRLIYYSQIVNDFQKGDIAEGYSVSREKKESFPLTVTSAQKNPTAFYLCASSPKIRPLNSGNTIYFGEGSWLTVV.

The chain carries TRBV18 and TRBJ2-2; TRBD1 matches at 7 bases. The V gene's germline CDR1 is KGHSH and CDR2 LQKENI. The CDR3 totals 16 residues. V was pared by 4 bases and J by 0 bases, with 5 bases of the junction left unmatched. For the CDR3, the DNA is TGTGCCAGCTCACTGAGGGACAGAACGAACACCGGGGAGCTGTTTTTT. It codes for CASSLRDRTNTGELFF.

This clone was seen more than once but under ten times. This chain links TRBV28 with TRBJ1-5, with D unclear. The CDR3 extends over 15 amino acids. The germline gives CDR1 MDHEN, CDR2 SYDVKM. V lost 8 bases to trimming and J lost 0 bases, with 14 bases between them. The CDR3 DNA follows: TGTGCCAGCCTACCTGGGCGCTATAGCAATCAGCCCCAGCATTTT. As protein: CASLPGRYSNQPQHF.

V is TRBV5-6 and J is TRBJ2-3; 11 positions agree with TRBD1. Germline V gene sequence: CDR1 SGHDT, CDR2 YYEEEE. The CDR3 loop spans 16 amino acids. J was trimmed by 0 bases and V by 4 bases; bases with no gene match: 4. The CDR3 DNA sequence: TGTGCCAGCAGCCGCCGGGACAGGGGGAGCACAGATACGCAGTATTTT. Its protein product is CASSRRDRGSTDTQYF.

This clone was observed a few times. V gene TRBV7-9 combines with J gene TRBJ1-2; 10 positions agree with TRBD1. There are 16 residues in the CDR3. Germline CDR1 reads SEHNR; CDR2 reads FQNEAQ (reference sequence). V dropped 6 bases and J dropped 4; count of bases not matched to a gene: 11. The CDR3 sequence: CASRGDRDRGFYGYTF. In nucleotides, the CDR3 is TGTGCCAGCAGGGGGGACCGGGACAGGGGCTTCTATGGCTACACCTTC.

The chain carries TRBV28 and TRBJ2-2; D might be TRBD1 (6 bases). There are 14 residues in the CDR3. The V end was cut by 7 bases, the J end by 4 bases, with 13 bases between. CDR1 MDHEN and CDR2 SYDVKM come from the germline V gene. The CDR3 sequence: CASTRTDLTGELFF. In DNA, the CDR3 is TGTGCCAGCACAAGGACAGATCTCACCGGGGAGCTGTTTTTT.

The DNA of the CDR3 is TGCAGCGTTGAAGGAGTTGGCGGGAGCTACAATGAGCAGTTCTTC. Translating it yields CSVEGVGGSYNEQFF. The chain carries TRBV29-1 and TRBJ2-1; 7 bases agree with TRBD2. This CDR3 is 15 amino acids long. The germline V gene has CDR1 SQVTM and CDR2 ANQGSEA. J was trimmed by 3 bases and V by 1 base; bases with no gene match: 6.

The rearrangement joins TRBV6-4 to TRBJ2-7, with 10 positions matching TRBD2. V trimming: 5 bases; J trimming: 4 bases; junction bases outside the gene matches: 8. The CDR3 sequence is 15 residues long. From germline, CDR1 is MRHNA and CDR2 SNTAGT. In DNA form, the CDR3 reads TGTGCCAGCAGTCCACATAGCGGGAGGATATACGAGCAGTACTTC. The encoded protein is CASSPHSGRIYEQYF.